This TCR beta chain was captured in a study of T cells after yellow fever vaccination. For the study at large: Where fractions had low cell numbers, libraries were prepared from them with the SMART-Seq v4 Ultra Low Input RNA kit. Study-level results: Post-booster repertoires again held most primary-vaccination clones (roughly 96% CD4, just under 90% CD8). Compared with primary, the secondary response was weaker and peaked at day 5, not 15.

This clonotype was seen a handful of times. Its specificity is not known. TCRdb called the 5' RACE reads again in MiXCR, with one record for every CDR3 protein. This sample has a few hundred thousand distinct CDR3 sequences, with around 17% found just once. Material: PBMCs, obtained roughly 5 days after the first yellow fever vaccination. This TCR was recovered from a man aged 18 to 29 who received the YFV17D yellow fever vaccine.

Here the CDR3 DNA reads TGTGCCAGCAGCAAACGACAGGGAACCGAGCAGTACGTC. This translates into CASSKRQGTEQYV. This rearrangement joins TRBV27 to TRBJ2-7, with 7 bases fitting TRBD1. Germline-derived CDR1 and CDR2 are MNHEY and SMNVEV (reference sequence). The CDR3 consists of 13 residues. V lost 6 bases, J lost 6 bases, and 8 bases stayed unmatched.